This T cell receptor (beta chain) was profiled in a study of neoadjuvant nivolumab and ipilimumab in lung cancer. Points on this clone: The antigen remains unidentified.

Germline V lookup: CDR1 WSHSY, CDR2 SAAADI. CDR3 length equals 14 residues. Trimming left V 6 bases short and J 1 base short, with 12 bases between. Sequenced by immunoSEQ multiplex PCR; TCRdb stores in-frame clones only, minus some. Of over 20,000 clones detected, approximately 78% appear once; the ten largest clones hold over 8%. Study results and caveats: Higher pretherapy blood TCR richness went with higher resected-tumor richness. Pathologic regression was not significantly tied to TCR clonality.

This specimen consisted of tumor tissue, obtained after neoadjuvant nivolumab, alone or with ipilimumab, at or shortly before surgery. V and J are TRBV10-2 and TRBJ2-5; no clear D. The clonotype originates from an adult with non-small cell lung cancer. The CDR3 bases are TGCGCCAGCAGAAATTCCGGGCCCCAAGAGACCCAGTACTTC. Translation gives CASRNSGPQETQYF.